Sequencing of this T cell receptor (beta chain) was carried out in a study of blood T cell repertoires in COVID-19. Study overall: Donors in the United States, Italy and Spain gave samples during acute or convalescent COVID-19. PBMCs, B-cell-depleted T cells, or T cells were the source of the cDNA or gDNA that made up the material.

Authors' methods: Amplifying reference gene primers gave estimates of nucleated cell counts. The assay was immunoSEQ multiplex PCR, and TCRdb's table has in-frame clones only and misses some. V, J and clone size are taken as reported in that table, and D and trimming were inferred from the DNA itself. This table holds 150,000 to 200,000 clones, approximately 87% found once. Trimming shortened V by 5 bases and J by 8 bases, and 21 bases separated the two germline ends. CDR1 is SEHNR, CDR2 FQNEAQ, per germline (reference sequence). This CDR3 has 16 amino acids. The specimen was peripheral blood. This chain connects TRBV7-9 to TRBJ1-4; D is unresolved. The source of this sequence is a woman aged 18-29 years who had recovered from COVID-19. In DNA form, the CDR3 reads TGTGCCAGCAGCGGACCCCCGCCACTAGCTAGGGAAAAACTGTTTTTT. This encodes CASSGPPPLAREKLFF.